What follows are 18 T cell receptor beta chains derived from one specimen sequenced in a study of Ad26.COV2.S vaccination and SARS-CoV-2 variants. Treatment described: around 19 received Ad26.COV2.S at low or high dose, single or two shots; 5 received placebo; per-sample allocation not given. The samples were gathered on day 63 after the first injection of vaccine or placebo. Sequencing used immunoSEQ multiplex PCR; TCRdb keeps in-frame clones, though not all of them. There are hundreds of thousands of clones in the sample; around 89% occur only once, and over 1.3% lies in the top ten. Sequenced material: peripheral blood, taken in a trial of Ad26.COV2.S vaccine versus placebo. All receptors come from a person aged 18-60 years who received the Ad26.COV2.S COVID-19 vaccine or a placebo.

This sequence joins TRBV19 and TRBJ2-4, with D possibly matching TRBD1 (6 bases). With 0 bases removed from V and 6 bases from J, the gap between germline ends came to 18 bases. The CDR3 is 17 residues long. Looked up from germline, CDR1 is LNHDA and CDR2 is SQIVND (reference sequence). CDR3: CASSIEQGKGKANIQYF. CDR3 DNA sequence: TGTGCCAGTAGTATAGAACAGGGAAAGGGGAAGGCAAACATTCAGTACTTC.

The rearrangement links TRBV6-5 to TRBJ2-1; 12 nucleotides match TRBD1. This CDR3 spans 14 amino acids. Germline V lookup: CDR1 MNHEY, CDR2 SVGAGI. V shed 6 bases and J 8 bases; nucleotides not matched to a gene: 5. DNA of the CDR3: TGTGCCAGCAGGCCGGGACAGGGGGCCTATGAGCAGTTCTTC. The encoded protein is CASRPGQGAYEQFF.

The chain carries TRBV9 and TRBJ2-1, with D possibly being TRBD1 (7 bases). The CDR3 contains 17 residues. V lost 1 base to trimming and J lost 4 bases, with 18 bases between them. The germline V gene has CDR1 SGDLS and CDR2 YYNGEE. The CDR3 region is CASSVPPGAGGYNEQFF. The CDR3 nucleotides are TGTGCCAGCAGCGTACCCCCCGGGGCAGGGGGGTACAATGAGCAGTTCTTC.

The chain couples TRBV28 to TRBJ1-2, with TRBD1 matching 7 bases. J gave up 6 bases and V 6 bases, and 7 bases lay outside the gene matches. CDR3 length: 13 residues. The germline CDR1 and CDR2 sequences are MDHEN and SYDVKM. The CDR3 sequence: CASRPDRSNGYTF. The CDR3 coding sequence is TGTGCCAGCAGGCCGGACAGGAGTAATGGCTACACCTTC.

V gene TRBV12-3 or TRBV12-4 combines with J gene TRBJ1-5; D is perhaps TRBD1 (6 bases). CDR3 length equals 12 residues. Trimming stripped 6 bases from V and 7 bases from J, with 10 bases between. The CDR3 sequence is CASRQGTQPQHF. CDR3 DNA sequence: TGTGCCAGCAGACAGGGAACCCAGCCCCAGCATTTT.

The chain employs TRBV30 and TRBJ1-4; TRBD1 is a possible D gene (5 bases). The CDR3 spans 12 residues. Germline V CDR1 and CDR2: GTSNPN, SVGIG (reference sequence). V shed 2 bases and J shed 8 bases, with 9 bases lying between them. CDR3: CAWSSKGEKLFF. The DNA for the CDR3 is TGTGCCTGGAGTTCCAAGGGGGAAAAACTGTTTTTT. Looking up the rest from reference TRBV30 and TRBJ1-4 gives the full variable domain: SQTIHQWPATLVQPVGSPLSLECTVEGTSNPNLYWYRQAAGRGLQLLFYSVGIGQISSEVPQNLSASRPQDRQFILSSKKLLLSDSGFYLCAWSSKGEKLFFGSGTQLSVL.

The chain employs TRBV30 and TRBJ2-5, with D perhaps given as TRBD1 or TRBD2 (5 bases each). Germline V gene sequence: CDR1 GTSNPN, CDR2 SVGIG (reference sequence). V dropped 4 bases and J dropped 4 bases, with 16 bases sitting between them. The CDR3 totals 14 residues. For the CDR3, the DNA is TGTGCCTGGACGGGAACAGGCCGACGAGAGACCCAGTACTTC. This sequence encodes CAWTGTGRRETQYF.

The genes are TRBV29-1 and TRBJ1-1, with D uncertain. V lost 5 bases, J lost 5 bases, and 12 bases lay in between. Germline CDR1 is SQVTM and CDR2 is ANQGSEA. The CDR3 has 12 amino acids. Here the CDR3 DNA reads TGCAGCGTTTTAGGTTTGGGGACTGAAGCTTTCTTT. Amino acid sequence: CSVLGLGTEAFF.

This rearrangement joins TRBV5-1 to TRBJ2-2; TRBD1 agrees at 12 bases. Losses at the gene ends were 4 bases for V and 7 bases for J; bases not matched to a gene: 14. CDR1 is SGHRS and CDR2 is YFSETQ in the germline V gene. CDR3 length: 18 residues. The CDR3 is CASSQGQGASSVSGELFF. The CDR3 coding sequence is TGCGCCAGCAGCCAGGGACAGGGGGCGAGTAGCGTCAGCGGGGAGCTGTTTTTT.

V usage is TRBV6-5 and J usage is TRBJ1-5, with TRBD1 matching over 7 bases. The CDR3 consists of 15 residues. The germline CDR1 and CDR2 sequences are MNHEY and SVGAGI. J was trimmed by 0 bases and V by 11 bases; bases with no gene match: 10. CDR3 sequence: CAGGDSGYSNQPQHF. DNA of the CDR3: TGTGCCGGAGGGGACAGCGGGTATAGCAATCAGCCCCAGCATTTT.

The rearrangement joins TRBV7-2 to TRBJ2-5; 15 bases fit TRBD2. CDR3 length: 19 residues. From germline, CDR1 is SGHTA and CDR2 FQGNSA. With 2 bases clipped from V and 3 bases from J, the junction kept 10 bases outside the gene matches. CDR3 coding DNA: TGTGCCAGCAGCTTACTTAGGACTAGCGGGAGGGCCCGGGAAGAGACCCAGTACTTC. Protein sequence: CASSLLRTSGRAREETQYF.

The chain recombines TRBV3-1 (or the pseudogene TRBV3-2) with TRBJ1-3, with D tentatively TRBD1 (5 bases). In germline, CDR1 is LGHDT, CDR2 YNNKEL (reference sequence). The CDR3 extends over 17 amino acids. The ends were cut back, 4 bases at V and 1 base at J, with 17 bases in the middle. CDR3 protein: CASSRLAGQGSGNTIYF. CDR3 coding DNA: TGTGCCAGCAGCCGCCTCGCAGGGCAGGGATCTGGAAACACCATATATTTT.

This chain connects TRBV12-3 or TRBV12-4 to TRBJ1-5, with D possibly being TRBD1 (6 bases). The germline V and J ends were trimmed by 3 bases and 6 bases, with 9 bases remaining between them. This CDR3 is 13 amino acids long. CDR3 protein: CASSFRGLQPQHF. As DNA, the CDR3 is TGTGCCAGCAGTTTTCGGGGGCTTCAGCCCCAGCATTTT.

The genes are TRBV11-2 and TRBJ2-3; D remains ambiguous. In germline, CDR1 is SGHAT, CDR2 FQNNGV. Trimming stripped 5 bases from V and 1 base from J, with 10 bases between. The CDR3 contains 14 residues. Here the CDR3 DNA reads TGTGCCAGCAGCCTAAGTGCGGGCACAGATACGCAGTATTTT. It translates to CASSLSAGTDTQYF.

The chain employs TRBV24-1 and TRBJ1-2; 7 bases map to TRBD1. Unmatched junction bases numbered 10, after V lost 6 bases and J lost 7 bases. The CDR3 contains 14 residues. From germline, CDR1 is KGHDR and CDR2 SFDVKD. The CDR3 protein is CATSQGGYGSGYTF. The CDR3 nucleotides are TGTGCCACCAGTCAGGGGGGTTATGGATCTGGCTACACCTTC.

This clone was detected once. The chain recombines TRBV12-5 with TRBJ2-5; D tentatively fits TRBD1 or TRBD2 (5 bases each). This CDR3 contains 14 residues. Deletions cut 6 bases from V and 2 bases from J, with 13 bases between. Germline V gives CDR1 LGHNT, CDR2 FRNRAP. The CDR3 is CASGEGKIQETQYF. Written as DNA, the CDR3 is TGTGCTAGTGGAGAGGGGAAAATACAAGAGACCCAGTACTTC.

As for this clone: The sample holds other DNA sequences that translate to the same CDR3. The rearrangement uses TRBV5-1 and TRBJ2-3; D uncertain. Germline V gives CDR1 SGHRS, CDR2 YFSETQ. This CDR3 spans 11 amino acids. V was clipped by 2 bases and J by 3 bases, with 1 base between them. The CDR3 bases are TGCGCCAGCAGCTTTACAGATACGCAGTATTTT. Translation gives CASSFTDTQYF.

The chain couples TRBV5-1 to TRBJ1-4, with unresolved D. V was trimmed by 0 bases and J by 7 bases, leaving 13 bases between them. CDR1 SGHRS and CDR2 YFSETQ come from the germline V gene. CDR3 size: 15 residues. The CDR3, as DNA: TGCGCCAGCAGCTTGGGTTCCGGAGTAGGTGAAAAACTGTTTTTT. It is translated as CASSLGSGVGEKLFF.